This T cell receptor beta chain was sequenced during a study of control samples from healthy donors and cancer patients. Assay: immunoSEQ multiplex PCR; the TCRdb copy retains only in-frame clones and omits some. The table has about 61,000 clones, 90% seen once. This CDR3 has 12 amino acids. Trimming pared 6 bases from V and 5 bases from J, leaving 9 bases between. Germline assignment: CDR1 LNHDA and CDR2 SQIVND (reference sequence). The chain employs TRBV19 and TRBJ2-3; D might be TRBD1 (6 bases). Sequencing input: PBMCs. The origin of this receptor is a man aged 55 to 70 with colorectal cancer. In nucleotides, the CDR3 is TGTGCCAGTAGACAGGGAGTAGATACGCAGTATTTT. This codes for CASRQGVDTQYF.